A selection of T cell receptor beta chains follows, all from one sample in a study of untreated major depressive disorder. TCRdb's table, derived via immunoSEQ multiplex PCR, lists solely in-frame clones and lacks some. The sample has tens of thousands of clones, roughly 91% seen once. The specimen was CD4+ T cells from PBMCs. These receptors came from a man between 25 and 39 years old in good health. Both conserved end residues are part of each CDR3. Size is stated for part of the rows, as once, few or many counts, or as a class when the clone is expanded.

clone_size j_call v_call cdr3_aa
- TRBJ1-2 TRBV5-1 CASSFGAGYGYTF
- TRBJ2-2 TRBV5-8 CASSLGEREYNTGELFF
- TRBJ1-1 TRBV2 CASSSSGMNTEAFF
- TRBJ1-3 TRBV30 CAWSAMSTGNTIYF
- TRBJ1-2 TRBV25-1 CASSREVNYGYTF
- TRBJ2-5 TRBV27 CASSSPAQRQETQYF
- TRBJ1-2 TRBV6-5 CASSKGGNYGYTF
- TRBJ2-1 TRBV4-2 CASSQDLPSGHNEQFF
- TRBJ2-1 TRBV5-1 CASSFVLAGGGEQFF
- TRBJ1-2 TRBV6-5 CASSYGDREGGYTF
- TRBJ1-2 TRBV6-5 CASSPHRGGYTF
- TRBJ2-5 TRBV30 CASTPGLRGETQYF
once TRBJ2-7 TRBV29-1 CSAFGTSSYEQYF
- TRBJ2-7 TRBV5-6 CASSSGHRLSYEQYF
- TRBJ1-2 TRBV28 CASSSADRDGYTF
- TRBJ2-7 TRBV25-1 CASSPQLGTTPYEQYF
- TRBJ1-4 TRBV27 CASSRARQGSEKLFF
- TRBJ2-7 TRBV30 CAWSPTWVEQYF
once TRBJ1-5 TRBV7-9 CASSLTRGNQPQHF
- TRBJ2-1 TRBV5-4 CASLRQGAYNEQFF
- TRBJ1-5 TRBV5-6 CASSLANGQPQHF
- TRBJ1-3 TRBV29-1 CSVVRNGNTIYF
- TRBJ2-1 TRBV4-3 CASSQDIPGPREFF
- TRBJ1-2 TRBV7-8 CASSLTRLRLGGGYTF
- TRBJ2-7 TRBV7-2 CASLPGRETYEQYF
once TRBJ2-7 TRBV18 CASSPSGRTYEQYF
- TRBJ2-7 TRBV5-4 CASSFGGAPSYEQYF
- TRBJ1-1 TRBV5-1 CASSLPRGSGNTEAFF
- TRBJ1-1 TRBV2 CASRESGVMNTEAFF
- TRBJ2-7 TRBV5-1 CASKPLTGGYEQYF
- TRBJ1-5 TRBV18 CASSPPGQGSGQPQHF
- TRBJ2-1 TRBV4-2 CASSQDFRAEYNEQFF
- TRBJ2-2 TRBV2 CASSPLVYTGELFF
- TRBJ2-7 TRBV5-1 CASSGRDRPYEQYF
- TRBJ2-3 TRBV6-6 CASTPGRQTSTDTQYF
- TRBJ2-1 TRBV14 CASSQYLGYSYNEQFF
- TRBJ2-2 TRBV29-1 CSGGPGQGPPGELFF